Below, one TCR beta chain is given with its context. No antigen is known for it. Sequencing was performed with immunoSEQ multiplex PCR; in TCRdb, only in-frame clones are kept and a portion is missing. This sample yields 120,000 or so clones, of which over 80% are seen a single time; 6.9% belongs to the top ten. The sample belongs to a study of radiotherapy plus CTLA-4 blockade in lung cancer. Study-wide findings and caveats: After treatment with radiotherapy plus ipilimumab, TCR clones that came from the tumor expanded in blood.

The sequences come from peripheral blood, collected from a patient treated with radiotherapy plus ipilimumab. This clonotype originated in a human donor with non-small cell lung cancer that progressed on radiotherapy plus ipilimumab.

For the CDR3, the DNA is TGTGCCAGCAGCGGACCCGGGACAGGGAACACCGGGGAGCTGTTTTTT. Residues: CASSGPGTGNTGELFF. This chain joins TRBV9 and TRBJ2-2; 8 bases map to TRBD1. The CDR3 spans 16 residues. Trimming took 3 bases from V and 1 from J; bases not matched to a gene: 5. Germline CDR1 reads SGDLS; CDR2 reads YYNGEE. Looking up the rest from reference TRBV9 and TRBJ2-2 gives the full variable domain: DSGVTQTPKHLITATGQRVTLRCSPRSGDLSVYWYQQSLDQGLQFLIQYYNGEERAKGNILERFSAQQFPDLHSELNLSSLELGDSALYFCASSGPGTGNTGELFFGEGSRLTVL.